This T cell receptor beta chain derives from a study of CD8+CD57+ T cells in acquired aplastic anemia. Study overall: Sorted CD4+ and CD8+ cell DNA averaged 3.2 ug.

Genomic DNA, the template, was used for profiling of the TCR beta VDJ and CDR3. Using its own MiXCR run on the reads, TCRdb lists one record per CDR3 protein. The sample lists around 170,000 distinct CDR3 sequences; about 45% were seen once. Whole-study results and caveats: Controls did not differ significantly from patients in CD8+ Simpson's diversity. The number of CD8+ CDR3 sequences shared by patients and controls was about 30.

Whoever was chosen for sequencing had shown CD8+CD57+ cell expansion by flow cytometry. This clonotype was counted a few times. Its antigen is unknown. This clonotype originated in a human donor with aplastic anemia. The sample taken for sequencing was sorted CD4+, CD8+, or CD8+CD57+ T cells (not recorded which) from PBMCs.

CDR3 residues: CASSSMNQPQHF. In DNA, the CDR3 is TGTGCCAGCAGCTCCATGAATCAGCCCCAGCATTTT. V gene TRBV7-9 combines with J gene TRBJ1-5; D remains ambiguous. The CDR3 is 12 amino acids. The V end was cut by 4 bases, the J end by 4 bases, with 5 bases between. The V gene's germline CDR1 is SEHNR and CDR2 FQNEAQ (reference sequence).